This TCR beta chain was identified in a study of CD8 T cells in ankylosing spondylitis. General study points: Among TCR beta sequences, a motif of under 10 highly homologous variants appeared characteristic of ankylosing spondylitis blood. Disease-linked clones, CD8+, were relatively rare in peripheral blood. In ankylosing spondylitis patients, matched synovial fluid reportedly showed significant enrichment of disease-linked clones.

This CDR3 is built from 14 residues. The germline V and J ends were trimmed by 4 bases and 5 bases, with 15 bases remaining between them. Germline loops: CDR1 SGHRS, CDR2 YFSETQ. This clonotype was counted many times. Its antigen remains unknown. With molecular barcodes, quantitative 5'-RACE was used to make the TCR beta libraries. TCRdb itself ran the 5' RACE reads through MiXCR, one entry per CDR3 protein. This sample has around 490,000 distinct CDR3 sequences, with about 5.7% found just once. V is TRBV5-1 and J is TRBJ1-1; tentative D call: TRBD1 (5 bases). The specimen sequenced was blood, either unsorted or a sorted T cell fraction (not recorded which). The clonotype was recovered from a male donor with ankylosing spondylitis. In nucleotides, the CDR3 is TGCGCCAGCAGCCCCCCGAGGGGAGAGACTGAAGCTTTCTTT. The encoded protein is CASSPPRGETEAFF.